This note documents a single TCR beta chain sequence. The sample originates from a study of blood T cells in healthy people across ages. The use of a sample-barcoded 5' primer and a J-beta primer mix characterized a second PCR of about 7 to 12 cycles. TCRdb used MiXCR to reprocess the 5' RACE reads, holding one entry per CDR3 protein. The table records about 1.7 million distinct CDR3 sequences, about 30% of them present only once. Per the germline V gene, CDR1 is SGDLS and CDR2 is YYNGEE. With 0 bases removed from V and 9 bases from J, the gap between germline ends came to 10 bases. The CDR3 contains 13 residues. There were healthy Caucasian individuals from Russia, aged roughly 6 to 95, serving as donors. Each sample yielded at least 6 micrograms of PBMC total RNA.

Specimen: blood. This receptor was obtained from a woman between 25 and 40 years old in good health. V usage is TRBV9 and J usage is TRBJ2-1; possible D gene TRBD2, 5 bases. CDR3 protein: CASSVDFRGEQFF. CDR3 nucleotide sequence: TGTGCCAGCAGCGTAGACTTTCGGGGTGAGCAGTTCTTC.